These 9 T cell receptor beta chains were all obtained from the same sample, sequenced in a study of cytomegalovirus exposure and HLA in healthy donors. The PCR used 60 Vbeta and 13 Jbeta primers. The data were produced by immunoSEQ multiplex PCR, yet TCRdb's version contains in-frame clones alone and is incomplete. The sample consists of under 200,000 clones, around 80% of them appearing once. The material sequenced was PBMCs. These receptors originate from a woman aged 40 to 50 in good health and CMV-seronegative.

The chain carries TRBV11-2 and TRBJ1-2; D may be TRBD1 (5 bases). Germline-derived CDR1 and CDR2 are SGHAT and FQNNGV. CDR3 length equals 17 residues. Between the trimmed V and J ends, which lost 1 base and 0 bases, there was a span of 15 bases. The CDR3 DNA reads as TGTGCCAGCAGCTTAGCGCCAGGGATAAAAGCTAACTATGGCTACACCTTC. This encodes CASSLAPGIKANYGYTF.

The rearrangement joins TRBV6-1 to TRBJ1-4, with D possibly matching TRBD1 (6 bases). Germline CDR1 and CDR2: MNHNS and SASEGT. CDR3 length: 13 amino acids. The germline V and J ends were trimmed by 10 bases and 7 bases, with 16 bases remaining between them. The CDR3 coding sequence is TGTGCCACGACGCGGGGGCCCGGTGAAAAACTGTTTTTT. Translating it yields CATTRGPGEKLFF.

The chain has TRBV7-9 and TRBJ2-7, with D perhaps matching TRBD1 (5 bases). The CDR3 length is 19 residues. Trimming left V 1 base short and J 0 bases short, with 22 bases between. Germline V gives CDR1 SEHNR, CDR2 FQNEAQ (reference sequence). In DNA form, the CDR3 reads TGTGCCAGCAGCTTAGGGGGCCTCTTTACGCCATTGAGCTCCTACGAGCAGTACTTC. It specifies CASSLGGLFTPLSSYEQYF.

The rearrangement joins TRBV9 to TRBJ2-3; 9 bases are shared with TRBD2. V lost 4 bases, J lost 5 bases, and 5 bases stayed unmatched. The CDR3 is 14 residues long. Germline V lookup: CDR1 SGDLS, CDR2 YYNGEE. The chain's CDR3 is CASSPQTSGDTQYF. The CDR3 DNA sequence: TGTGCCAGCAGCCCACAGACTAGCGGAGATACGCAGTATTTT.

The rearrangement links TRBV5-1 to TRBJ1-6; 7 bases match TRBD1. The length of the CDR3 is 15 residues. V dropped 4 bases and J dropped 5; count of bases not matched to a gene: 6. Germline lookup yields CDR1 SGHRS and CDR2 YFSETQ. Written as DNA, the CDR3 is TGCGCCAGCAGCCCCTCGGGACAGAATAATTCACCCCTCCACTTT. This codes for CASSPSGQNNSPLHF.

This clone was detected only a few times. This rearrangement joins TRBV6-1 to TRBJ1-4; 9 bases are shared with TRBD1. The CDR3 is made up of 13 amino acids. Trimming at V came to 8 bases and at J to 6 bases, leaving 4 bases not matched to a gene. The germline V gene encodes CDR1 MNHNS and CDR2 SASEGT. The CDR3 protein is CASATGGDEKLFF. CDR3 coding DNA: TGTGCCAGCGCCACAGGGGGCGATGAAAAACTGTTTTTT.

This clone was found a few times. The chain couples TRBV5-1 to TRBJ2-2; 8 bases are shared with TRBD2. The V segment lost 1 base and the J segment 3 bases; nucleotides outside the gene matches: 2. Per the germline V gene, CDR1 is SGHRS and CDR2 is YFSETQ. The CDR3 contains 15 residues. The CDR3 DNA sequence: TGCGCCAGCAGCTTGCCACTAGCGGACACCGGGGAGCTGTTTTTT. Its translation: CASSLPLADTGELFF.

The chain employs TRBV6-1 and TRBJ1-2; 7 bases line up with TRBD1. The junction had 7 bases not matched to a gene; V was cut back by 8 bases and J by 4 bases. The germline gives CDR1 MNHNS, CDR2 SASEGT. The CDR3 spans 13 residues. The CDR3 DNA reads TGTGCCAGCGGGGCAGGGGGGCTCTATGGCTACACCTTC. It encodes CASGAGGLYGYTF.

This chain uses TRBV7-8 with TRBJ2-7; possible D gene TRBD1, 7 bases. Per germline, CDR1 SGHVS and CDR2 FQNEAQ. With 7 bases removed from V and 7 bases from J, the gap between germline ends came to 26 bases. The CDR3 is made up of 16 amino acids. CDR3 region: CASTTTRGRGVGEQYF. Written as DNA, the CDR3 is TGTGCCAGCACCACGACTCGTGGCAGGGGGGTCGGGGAGCAGTACTTC.